Below are 5 T cell receptor beta chains sequenced from a single sample in a study of CD8 T cells in ankylosing spondylitis. Study-wide points: A TCR beta motif made of fewer than ten highly homologous variants seemed typical of ankylosing spondylitis blood.

TCRdb redid the calling of the 5' RACE reads with MiXCR, one entry per CDR3 protein. The table has about 480,000 distinct CDR3 sequences, 17% seen once. Antigen specificity for these receptors is unknown. The specimen was blood, either unsorted or a sorted T cell fraction (not recorded which). These receptors were obtained from a male donor with ankylosing spondylitis.

The V gene is TRBV30, the J gene TRBJ1-5; D not resolved. The germline V gene encodes CDR1 GTSNPN and CDR2 SVGIG (reference sequence). This CDR3 spans 13 amino acids. Deletions cut 0 bases from V and 2 bases from J, with 5 bases between. As DNA, the CDR3 is TGTGCCTGGAGTGTAGTTCGCAATCAGCCCCAGCATTTT. The encoded protein is CAWSVVRNQPQHF.

This clonotype was detected only a few times. This chain connects TRBV5-8 to TRBJ1-1; D unresolved. This CDR3 spans 14 amino acids. CDR1 and CDR2 from the germline V gene are SGHTS and YDEGEE. Between the trimmed V and J ends, which lost 5 bases and 0 bases, there was a span of 11 bases. CDR3 nucleotide sequence: TGTGCCAGCAGGAGTGGAGTAATGAACACTGAAGCTTTCTTT. Protein sequence: CASRSGVMNTEAFF. Complete variable domain (other parts from reference TRBV5-8 and TRBJ1-1): EAGVTQSPTHLIKTRGQQATLRCSPISGHTSVYWYQQALGLGLQFLLWYDEGEERNRGNFPPRFSGRQFPNYSSELNVNALELEDSALYLCASRSGVMNTEAFFGQGTRLTVV.

The rearrangement joins TRBV28 to TRBJ2-3; D unclear. CDR1 is MDHEN and CDR2 is SYDVKM in the germline V gene. V was shortened by 6 bases and J by 4 bases, with 8 bases between the two germline ends. This CDR3 region has 12 residues. The CDR3 nucleotides are TGTGCCAGCAGCGAGACGGCAGATACGCAGTATTTT. Amino acid sequence: CASSETADTQYF.

V is TRBV7-3 and J is TRBJ2-2, with unresolved D. The V gene's germline CDR1 is SGHTA and CDR2 FQGTGA. The V gene lost 1 base and the J gene lost 7 bases, with 7 bases spanning the gap. The CDR3 runs to 13 residues. The chain's CDR3 is CASSLSWVGELFF. CDR3 nucleotide sequence: TGTGCCAGCAGCTTAAGTTGGGTCGGGGAGCTGTTTTTT.

The chain carries TRBV11-3 and TRBJ2-2; D unclear. The CDR3 consists of 12 residues. The germline V gene has CDR1 SGHNT and CDR2 YENEEA. V was clipped by 5 bases and J by 5 bases, with 6 bases between them. The CDR3 here is CASSPFTGELFF. In DNA, the CDR3 is TGTGCCAGCAGCCCCTTTACCGGGGAGCTGTTTTTT.